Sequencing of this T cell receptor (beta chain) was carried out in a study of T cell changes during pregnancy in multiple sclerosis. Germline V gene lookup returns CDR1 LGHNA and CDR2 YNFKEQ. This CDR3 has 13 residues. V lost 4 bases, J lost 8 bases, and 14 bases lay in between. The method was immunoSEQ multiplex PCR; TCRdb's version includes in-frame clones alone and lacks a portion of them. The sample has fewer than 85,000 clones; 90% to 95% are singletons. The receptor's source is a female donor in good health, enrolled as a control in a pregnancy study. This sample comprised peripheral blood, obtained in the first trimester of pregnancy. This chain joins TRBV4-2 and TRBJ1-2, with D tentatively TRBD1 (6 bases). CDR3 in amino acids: CASSPTPGVGYTF. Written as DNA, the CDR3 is TGTGCCAGCAGCCCAACCCCAGGGGTAGGCTACACCTTC.